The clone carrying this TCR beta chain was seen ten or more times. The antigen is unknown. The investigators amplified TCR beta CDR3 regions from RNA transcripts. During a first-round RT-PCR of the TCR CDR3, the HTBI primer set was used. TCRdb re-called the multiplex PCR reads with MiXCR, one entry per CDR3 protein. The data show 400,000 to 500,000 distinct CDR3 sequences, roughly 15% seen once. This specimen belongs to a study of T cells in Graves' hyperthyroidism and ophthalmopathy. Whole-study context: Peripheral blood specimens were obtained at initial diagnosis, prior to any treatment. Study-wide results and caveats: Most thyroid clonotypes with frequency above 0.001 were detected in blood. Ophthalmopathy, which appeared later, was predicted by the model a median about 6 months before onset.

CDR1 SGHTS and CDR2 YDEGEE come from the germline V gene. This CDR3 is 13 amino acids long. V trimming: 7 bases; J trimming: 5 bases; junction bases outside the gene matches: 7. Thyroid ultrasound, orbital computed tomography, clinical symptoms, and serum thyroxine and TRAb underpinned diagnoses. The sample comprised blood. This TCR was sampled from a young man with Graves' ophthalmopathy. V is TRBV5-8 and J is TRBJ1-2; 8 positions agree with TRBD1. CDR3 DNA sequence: TGTGCCAGCGGACAGGGCTCCCGGTATGGCTACACCTTC. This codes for CASGQGSRYGYTF.